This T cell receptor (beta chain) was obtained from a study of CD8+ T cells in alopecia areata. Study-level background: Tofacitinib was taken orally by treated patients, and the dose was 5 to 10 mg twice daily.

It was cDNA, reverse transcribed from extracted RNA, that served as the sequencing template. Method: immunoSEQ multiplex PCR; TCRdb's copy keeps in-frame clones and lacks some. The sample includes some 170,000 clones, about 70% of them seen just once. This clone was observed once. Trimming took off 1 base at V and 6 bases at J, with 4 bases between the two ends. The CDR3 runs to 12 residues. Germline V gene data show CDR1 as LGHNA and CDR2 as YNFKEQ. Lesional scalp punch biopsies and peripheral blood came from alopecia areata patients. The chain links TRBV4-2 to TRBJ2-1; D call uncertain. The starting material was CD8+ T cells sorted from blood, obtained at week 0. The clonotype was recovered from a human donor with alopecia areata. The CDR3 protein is CASSQGLNEQFF. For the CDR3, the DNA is TGTGCCAGCAGCCAAGGGCTCAATGAGCAGTTCTTC.